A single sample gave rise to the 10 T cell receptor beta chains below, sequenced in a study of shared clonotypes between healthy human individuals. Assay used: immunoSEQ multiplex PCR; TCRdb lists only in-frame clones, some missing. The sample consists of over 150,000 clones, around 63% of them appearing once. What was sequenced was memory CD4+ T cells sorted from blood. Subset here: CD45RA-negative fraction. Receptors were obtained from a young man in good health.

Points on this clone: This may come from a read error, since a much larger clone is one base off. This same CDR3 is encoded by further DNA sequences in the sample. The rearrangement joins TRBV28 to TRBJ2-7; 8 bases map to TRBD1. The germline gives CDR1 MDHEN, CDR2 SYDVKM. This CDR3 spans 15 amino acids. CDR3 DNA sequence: TGTGCCAGTAGTTCACCCGGGACAGGTACCTACGAGCAGTACTTC. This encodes CASSSPGTGTYEQYF.

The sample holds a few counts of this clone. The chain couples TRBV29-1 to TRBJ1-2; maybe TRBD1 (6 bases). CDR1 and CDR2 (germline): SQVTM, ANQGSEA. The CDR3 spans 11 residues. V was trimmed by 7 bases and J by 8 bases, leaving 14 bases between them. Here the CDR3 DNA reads TGCAGCGCCTACAGGGACGGCGGCTACACCTTC. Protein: CSAYRDGGYTF. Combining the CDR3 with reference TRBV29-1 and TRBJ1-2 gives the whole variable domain SAVISQKPSRDICQRGTSLTIQCQVDSQVTMMFWYRQQPGQSLTLIATANQGSEATYESGFVIDKFPISRPNLTFSTLTVSNMSPEDSSIYLCSAYRDGGYTFGSGTRLTVV.

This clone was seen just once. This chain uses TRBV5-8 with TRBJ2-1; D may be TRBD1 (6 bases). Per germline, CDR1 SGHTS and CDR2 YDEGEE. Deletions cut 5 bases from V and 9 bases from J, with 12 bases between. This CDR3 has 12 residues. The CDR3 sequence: CASRNRVSEQFF. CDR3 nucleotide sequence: TGTGCCAGCAGGAACAGGGTGAGTGAGCAGTTCTTC.

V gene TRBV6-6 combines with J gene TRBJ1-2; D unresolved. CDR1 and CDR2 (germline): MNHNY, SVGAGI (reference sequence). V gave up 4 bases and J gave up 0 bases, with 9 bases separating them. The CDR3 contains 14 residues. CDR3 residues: CASSSEPPNYGYTF. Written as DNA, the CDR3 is TGTGCCAGCAGTTCCGAACCTCCTAACTATGGCTACACCTTC.

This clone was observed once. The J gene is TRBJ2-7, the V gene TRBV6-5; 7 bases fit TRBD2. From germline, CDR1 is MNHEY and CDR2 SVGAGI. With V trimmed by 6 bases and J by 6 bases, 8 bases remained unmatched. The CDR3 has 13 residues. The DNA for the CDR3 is TGTGCCAGCAGGTCCGGCGGGAGACGCGAGCAGTACTTC. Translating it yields CASRSGGRREQYF.

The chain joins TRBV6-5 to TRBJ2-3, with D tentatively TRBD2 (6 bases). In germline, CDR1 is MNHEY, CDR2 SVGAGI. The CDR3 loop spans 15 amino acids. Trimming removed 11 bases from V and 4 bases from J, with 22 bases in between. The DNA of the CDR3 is TGTGCCTCCAAAAGAGGAGGGGTAACCCCAGATACGCAGTATTTT. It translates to CASKRGGVTPDTQYF.

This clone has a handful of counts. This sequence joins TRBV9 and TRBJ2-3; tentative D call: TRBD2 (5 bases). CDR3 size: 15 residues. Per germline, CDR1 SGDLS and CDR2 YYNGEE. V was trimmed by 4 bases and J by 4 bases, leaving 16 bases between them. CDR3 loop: CASSYAGRRSDTQYF. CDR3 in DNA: TGTGCCAGCAGCTACGCGGGCCGTCGTTCAGATACGCAGTATTTT.

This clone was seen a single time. In nucleotides, the CDR3 is TGTGCCAGCAGTTCCGCGACAGGACCGGAGACCCAGTACTTC. Protein: CASSSATGPETQYF. J is TRBJ2-5 and V is TRBV6-5; D is perhaps TRBD1 (6 bases). This CDR3 comprises 14 residues. Trimming left V 4 bases short and J 5 bases short, with 14 bases between. The germline CDR1 and CDR2 sequences are MNHEY and SVGAGI.

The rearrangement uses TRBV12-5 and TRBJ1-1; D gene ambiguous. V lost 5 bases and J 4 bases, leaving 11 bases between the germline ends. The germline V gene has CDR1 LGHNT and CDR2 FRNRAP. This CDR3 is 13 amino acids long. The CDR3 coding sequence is TGTGCTAGTGGTCTAGAGGGAGGCACTGAAGCTTTCTTT. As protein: CASGLEGGTEAFF.

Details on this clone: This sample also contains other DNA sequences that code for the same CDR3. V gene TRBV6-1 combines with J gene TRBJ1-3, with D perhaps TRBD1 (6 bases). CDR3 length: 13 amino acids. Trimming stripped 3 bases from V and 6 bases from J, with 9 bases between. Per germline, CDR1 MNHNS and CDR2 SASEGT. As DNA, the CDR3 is TGTGCCAGCAGTGAGGTGGGGGCAAACACCATATATTTT. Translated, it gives CASSEVGANTIYF.